This T cell receptor (beta chain) was found in a study of T cell responses to AZD1222 COVID-19 vaccine. CDR1 is SGHNT and CDR2 is YYREEE in the germline V gene (reference sequence). The CDR3 spans 14 residues. Trimming left V 0 bases short and J 3 bases short, with 9 bases between. Only in-frame clones appear in the TCRdb table, and some are missing; sequencing was by immunoSEQ multiplex PCR. The sample contains over 100,000 clones, about 82% of which appear only once. The input for sequencing was peripheral blood, taken on day 0 of AZD1222 vaccination. The source is an adult in good health. The gene calls are TRBV5-4 and TRBJ2-5; the D gene could be TRBD1 or TRBD2 (5 bases each). CDR3 coding DNA: TGTGCCAGCAGCTTGGTCGGGGCTGAAGAGACCCAGTACTTC. This translates into CASSLVGAEETQYF.